Following are 27 T cell receptor beta chains from one sample sequenced in a study of T-cell reconstitution after alpha-beta-depleted transplantation in children. Preparation of the TCRbeta library used unique molecular identifiers. Each CDR3 protein gets one entry after TCRdb re-called the PCR reads with MiXCR. Here the sample spans 250,000 to 350,000 distinct CDR3 sequences, around 9.6% being singletons. The sequenced sample was PBMCs from the stem cell graft donor, obtained from the stem cell graft. These receptors were collected from a human donor who donated a stem cell graft to a child with SCID.

This chain joins TRBV5-5 and TRBJ2-3, with D perhaps matching TRBD2 (6 bases). Trimming removed 0 bases from V and 1 base from J, with 15 bases in between. This CDR3 contains 17 residues. Germline values: CDR1 SGHKS, CDR2 YYEKEE (reference sequence). The CDR3 region has the DNA TGTGCCAGCAGCTTGGTGATCTCCGGGAGTGGCACAGATACGCAGTATTTT. Residues: CASSLVISGSGTDTQYF.

The chain employs TRBV5-1 and TRBJ1-1; D is possibly TRBD1 (6 bases). This CDR3 has 12 amino acids. V was shortened by 4 bases and J by 7 bases, with 11 bases between the two germline ends. Germline V gene data show CDR1 as SGHRS and CDR2 as YFSETQ. The CDR3 DNA reads TGCGCCAGCAGCCCTAAGGGGGGTGAAGCTTTCTTT. This encodes CASSPKGGEAFF. The full variable domain, its missing parts supplied by reference TRBV5-1 and TRBJ1-1, is KAGVTQTPRYLIKTRGQQVTLSCSPISGHRSVSWYQQTPGQGLQFLFEYFSETQRNKGNFPGRFSGRQFSNSRSEMNVSTLELGDSALYLCASSPKGGEAFFGQGTRLTVV.

The rearrangement links TRBV12-3 or TRBV12-4 to TRBJ1-1; D gene uncertain. CDR3 length equals 17 residues. Trimming shortened V by 2 bases and J by 0 bases, and 16 bases separated the two germline ends. The CDR3 is CASSLYIGRLMNTEAFF. The CDR3 DNA is TGTGCCAGCAGTTTATATATAGGACGTTTGATGAACACTGAAGCTTTCTTT.

The V and J genes are TRBV9 and TRBJ2-3, with D tentatively TRBD1 or TRBD2 (7 bases each). This CDR3 contains 17 residues. Germline assignment: CDR1 SGDLS and CDR2 YYNGEE. The V end was cut by 4 bases, the J end by 0 bases, with 18 bases between. The CDR3 nucleotides read TGTGCCAGCAGCCAGGGGGGGGGCCCCCCTAGCACAGATACGCAGTATTTT. Translated, it gives CASSQGGGPPSTDTQYF.

The CDR3 nucleotides are TGCGCCAGCAGCTCGGGATATTCACCCCTCCACTTT. Translation: CASSSGYSPLHF. The chain links TRBV5-1 to TRBJ1-6, with unresolved D. The V end lost 3 bases, the J end lost 8 bases, and 6 bases lay between the germline ends. Germline-derived CDR1 and CDR2 are SGHRS and YFSETQ. The CDR3 has 12 amino acids.

This clonotype was observed many times. The rearrangement joins TRBV7-8 to TRBJ2-7, with TRBD1 matching 7 bases. Germline V gene sequence: CDR1 SGHVS, CDR2 FQNEAQ. CDR3 length: 14 residues. Losses at the gene ends were 7 bases for V and 2 bases for J; bases not matched to a gene: 8. The CDR3 DNA follows: TGTGCCAGCACCCTGGGACAGCCGCCCTACGAGCAGTACTTC. This sequence encodes CASTLGQPPYEQYF.

This clonotype was detected only a few times. The chain joins TRBV12-3 or TRBV12-4 to TRBJ1-1; D call uncertain. V lost 1 base and J 11 bases, leaving 14 bases between the germline ends. CDR3 length: 13 residues. CDR3 DNA: TGTGCCAGCAGTTTAGGTAACGCCCAGAATGCTTTCTTT. Translating it yields CASSLGNAQNAFF.

This clonotype was seen repeatedly, ten times or more. The chain is built from TRBV5-4 and TRBJ2-1; D unresolved. Trimming removed 0 bases from V and 9 bases from J, with 13 bases in between. Germline CDR1 is SGHNT and CDR2 is YYREEE (reference sequence). This CDR3 spans 14 amino acids. This CDR3 reads CASSLASAVGEQFF. In DNA, the CDR3 is TGTGCCAGCAGCTTGGCGTCCGCAGTCGGTGAGCAGTTCTTC.

The table lists this clonotype with a few counts. The chain uses TRBV3-1 and TRBJ2-4; D perhaps matches TRBD1 (6 bases). The V gene's germline CDR1 is LGHDT and CDR2 YNNKEL (reference sequence). The CDR3 extends over 17 amino acids. Trimming cost V 1 base and J 5 bases, with 18 bases left between them. The CDR3 DNA reads TGTGCCAGCAGCCAAGTTGGGGCTGCGGACAGTCAAAACATTCAGTACTTC. Translation gives CASSQVGAADSQNIQYF.

This clonotype was observed a handful of times. This chain links TRBV16 with TRBJ2-7; D may correspond to TRBD1 or TRBD2 (6 bases each). The V gene lost 4 bases and the J gene lost 6 bases, with 13 bases spanning the gap. CDR3 length: 13 residues. CDR1 and CDR2 (germline): KGHSY, FQNENV. Written as DNA, the CDR3 is TGTGCCAGCAGCCCCCGTGAGGGGGGCGAGCAGTACTTC. This translates into CASSPREGGEQYF.

V usage is TRBV10-3 and J usage is TRBJ2-7; 7 bases are shared with TRBD2. With V trimmed by 6 bases and J by 2 bases, 10 bases remained unmatched. From germline, CDR1 is ENHRY and CDR2 SYGVKD. CDR3 length: 15 amino acids. The CDR3 DNA follows: TGTGCCATCAGAGCCCGCGGGGGTTTGCCCTACGAGCAGTACTTC. It yields the protein CAIRARGGLPYEQYF.

The V call is TRBV7-9, the J call TRBJ2-3, with TRBD2 identical over 12 bases. With 5 bases clipped from V and 0 bases from J, the junction kept 3 bases outside the gene matches. Germline V gives CDR1 SEHNR, CDR2 FQNEAQ (reference sequence). The CDR3 sequence is 16 residues long. CDR3 DNA: TGTGCCAGCAGCGCGACTAGCGGGGGAAGCACAGATACGCAGTATTTT. This sequence encodes CASSATSGGSTDTQYF.

This clonotype was counted between two and nine times. The J gene is TRBJ1-1, the V gene TRBV11-2; TRBD1 agrees at 7 bases. CDR1 is SGHAT and CDR2 is FQNNGV in the germline V gene. The ends lost 1 base at V and 10 bases at J; junction bases unmatched: 9. The CDR3 runs 14 residues. CDR3 residues: CASSLVPGQLGAFF. The CDR3 bases are TGTGCCAGCAGCTTAGTGCCGGGACAGCTGGGAGCTTTCTTT.

J is TRBJ1-6 and V is TRBV5-5; no clear D. Germline assignment: CDR1 SGHKS and CDR2 YYEKEE (reference sequence). There are 17 residues in the CDR3. Between the trimmed V and J ends, which lost 3 bases and 2 bases, there was a span of 15 bases. CDR3 nucleotide sequence: TGTGCCAGCAGCTCGCGCGGACGGATCACCTATAATTCACCCCTCCACTTT. Translating gives CASSSRGRITYNSPLHF.

The chain links TRBV18 to TRBJ2-3; D gene uncertain. CDR1 and CDR2 from the germline V gene are KGHSH and LQKENI. CDR3 length: 11 residues. Trimming stripped 6 bases from V and 5 bases from J, with 6 bases between. As DNA, the CDR3 is TGTGCCAGCTCCGCTCAAGATACGCAGTATTTT. It encodes CASSAQDTQYF.

The chain carries TRBV5-1 and TRBJ2-7; D gene ambiguous. The CDR3 covers 14 residues. Deletions cut 0 bases from V and 3 bases from J, with 10 bases between. Germline V gene lookup returns CDR1 SGHRS and CDR2 YFSETQ. The CDR3 spells CASSLDSTIYEQYF. CDR3 sequence (DNA): TGCGCCAGCAGCTTGGACAGCACAATCTACGAGCAGTACTTC.

This sequence joins TRBV2 and TRBJ1-1; unclear D gene. Per germline, CDR1 SNHLY and CDR2 FYNNEI. Trimming pared 6 bases from V and 2 bases from J, leaving 13 bases between. The CDR3 sequence is 14 residues long. The CDR3 nucleotides are TGTGCCAGCAGGGACTTTACTCCCAACACTGAAGCTTTCTTT. It is translated as CASRDFTPNTEAFF.

This clonotype was counted between two and nine times. The V and J genes are TRBV5-1 and TRBJ1-1; D may be TRBD1 (5 bases). This CDR3 has 11 amino acids. The ends were cut back, 5 bases at V and 4 bases at J, with 6 bases in the middle. Germline lookup yields CDR1 SGHRS and CDR2 YFSETQ. For the CDR3, the DNA is TGCGCCAGCAGAACAGGCACTGAAGCTTTCTTT. Residues: CASRTGTEAFF.

The CDR3 loop reads CASSGGTGATGELFF. DNA of the CDR3: TGTGCCAGCAGCGGTGGGACAGGGGCTACCGGGGAGCTGTTTTTT. The chain employs TRBV7-8 and TRBJ2-2; 10 bases fit TRBD1. The CDR3 has 15 residues. V was clipped by 5 bases and J by 5 bases; unmatched bases: 5. The germline V gene encodes CDR1 SGHVS and CDR2 FQNEAQ.

The chain joins TRBV27 to TRBJ2-3, with 7 bases lining up with TRBD1. V gave up 7 bases and J gave up 6 bases; unmatched junction bases: 13. Looked up from germline, CDR1 is MNHEY and CDR2 is SMNVEV (reference sequence). This CDR3 is 15 amino acids long. The CDR3 reads CASTSRQGRGDTQYF. DNA of the CDR3: TGTGCCAGCACTTCAAGACAGGGACGAGGGGATACGCAGTATTTT.

This clonotype was counted a few times. The chain carries TRBV11-1 and TRBJ2-3; a possible D gene is TRBD2 (5 bases). CDR3 length: 16 amino acids. Germline CDR1 and CDR2: SGHAT and FQDESV (reference sequence). V was trimmed by 7 bases and J by 1 base, leaving 18 bases between them. In DNA form, the CDR3 reads TGTGCCAGCAACGAAGGGCCCGGGCGGGGCACAGATACGCAGTATTTT. Residues: CASNEGPGRGTDTQYF. The variable domain in full, with the rest retrieved from reference TRBV11-1 and TRBJ2-3, is EAEVAQSPRYKITEKSQAVAFWCDPISGHATLYWYRQILGQGPELLVQFQDESVVDDSQLPKDRFSAERLKGVDSTLKIQPAELGDSAMYLCASNEGPGRGTDTQYFGPGTRLTVL.

The rearrangement links TRBV20-1 to TRBJ2-2, with TRBD1 matching over 7 bases. This CDR3 is built from 13 residues. Per germline, CDR1 DFQATT and CDR2 SNEGSKA (reference sequence). The junction had 3 bases not matched to a gene; V was cut back by 5 bases and J by 3 bases. In DNA, the CDR3 is TGCAGTGCTGGGGACAGAGACACCGGGGAGCTGTTTTTT. Its translation is CSAGDRDTGELFF.

The table lists this clonotype with a few counts. The chain uses TRBV12-3 or TRBV12-4 and TRBJ2-5, with a tentative D call TRBD2 (6 bases). The CDR3 runs to 11 residues. V gave up 8 bases and J gave up 7 bases, with 11 bases separating them. The CDR3 DNA is TGTGCCAGCTCCACCGGGGGGACCCAGTACTTC. Translated: CASSTGGTQYF.

This clonotype appeared many times. The chain carries TRBV11-2 and TRBJ1-4; no firm D call. This CDR3 contains 12 residues. Trimming left V 4 bases short and J 8 bases short, with 8 bases between. Per the germline V gene, CDR1 is SGHAT and CDR2 is FQNNGV. The CDR3 sequence: CASSSQREKLFF. In nucleotides, the CDR3 is TGTGCCAGCAGCTCACAAAGGGAAAAACTGTTTTTT.

In regard to this clonotype: Given a much more abundant clone one base away, this may be a read error. This chain links TRBV6-2 or TRBV6-3 with TRBJ1-6, with D hard to call. With 2 bases removed from V and 13 bases from J, the gap between germline ends came to 9 bases. Per germline, CDR1 MNHEY and CDR2 SVGEGT. The CDR3 extends over 12 amino acids. CDR3 sequence (DNA): TGTGCCAGCAGTTACCATATGGCGCCCCTCCACTTT. Its protein product is CASSYHMAPLHF.

This clonotype has just a few counts. The J gene is TRBJ2-7, the V gene TRBV14, with 7 positions matching TRBD1. Germline V gene sequence: CDR1 SGHDN, CDR2 FVKESK. There are 15 residues in the CDR3. The V gene end was trimmed by 5 bases and the J gene end by 3 bases; junction bases not matched to a gene: 10. CDR3 sequence (DNA): TGTGCCAGCAGCTACGACAGGGCTTCAAGCTACGAGCAGTACTTC. Its translation is CASSYDRASSYEQYF.

J is TRBJ2-4 and V is TRBV7-9; D is uncertain. The germline CDR1 and CDR2 sequences are SEHNR and FQNEAQ (reference sequence). The CDR3 has 14 amino acids. The V and J ends lost 10 bases and 5 bases respectively, with 18 bases between them. The CDR3 DNA follows: TGTGCCACCCCCTCCCCGGGCGGACAAAACATTCAGTACTTC. Translating it yields CATPSPGGQNIQYF.